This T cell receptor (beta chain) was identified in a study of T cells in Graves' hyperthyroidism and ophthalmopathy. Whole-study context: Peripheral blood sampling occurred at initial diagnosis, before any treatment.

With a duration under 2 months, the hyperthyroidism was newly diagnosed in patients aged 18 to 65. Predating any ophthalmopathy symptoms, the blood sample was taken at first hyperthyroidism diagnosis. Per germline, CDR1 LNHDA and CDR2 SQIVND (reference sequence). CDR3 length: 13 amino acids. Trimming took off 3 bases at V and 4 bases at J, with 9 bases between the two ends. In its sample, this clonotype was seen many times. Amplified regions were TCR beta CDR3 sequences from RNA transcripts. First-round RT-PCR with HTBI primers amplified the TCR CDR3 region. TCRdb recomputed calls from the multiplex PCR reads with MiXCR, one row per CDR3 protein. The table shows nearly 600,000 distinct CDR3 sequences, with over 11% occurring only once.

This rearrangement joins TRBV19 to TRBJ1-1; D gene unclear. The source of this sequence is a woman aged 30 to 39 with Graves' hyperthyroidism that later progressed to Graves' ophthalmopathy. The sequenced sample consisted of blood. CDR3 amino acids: CASSMSRATEAFF. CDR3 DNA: TGTGCCAGTAGTATGAGTCGGGCCACTGAAGCTTTCTTT.